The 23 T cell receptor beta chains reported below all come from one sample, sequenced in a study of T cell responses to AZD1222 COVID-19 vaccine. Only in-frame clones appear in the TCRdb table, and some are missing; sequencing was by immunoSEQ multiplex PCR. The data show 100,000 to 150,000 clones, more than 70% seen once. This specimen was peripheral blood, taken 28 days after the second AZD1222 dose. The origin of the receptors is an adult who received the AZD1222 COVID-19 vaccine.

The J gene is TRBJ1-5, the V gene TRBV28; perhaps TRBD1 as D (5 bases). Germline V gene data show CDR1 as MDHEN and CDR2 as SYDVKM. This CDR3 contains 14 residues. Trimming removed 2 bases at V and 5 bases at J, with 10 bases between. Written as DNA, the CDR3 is TGTGCCAGCAGTTTAGGGGCAGCTTATCAGCCCCAGCATTTT. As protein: CASSLGAAYQPQHF. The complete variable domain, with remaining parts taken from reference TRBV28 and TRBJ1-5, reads DVKVTQSSRYLVKRTGEKVFLECVQDMDHENMFWYRQDPGLGLRLIYFSYDVKMKEKGDIPEGYSVSREKKERFSLILESASTNQTSMYLCASSLGAAYQPQHFGDGTRLSIL.

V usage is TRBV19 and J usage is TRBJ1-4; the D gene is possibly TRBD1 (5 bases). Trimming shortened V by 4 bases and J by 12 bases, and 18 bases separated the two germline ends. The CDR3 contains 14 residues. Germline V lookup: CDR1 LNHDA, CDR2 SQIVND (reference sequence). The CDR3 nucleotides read TGTGCCAGTAGTAACGGGACCCTAATGCCTGAACTGTTTTTT. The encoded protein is CASSNGTLMPELFF.

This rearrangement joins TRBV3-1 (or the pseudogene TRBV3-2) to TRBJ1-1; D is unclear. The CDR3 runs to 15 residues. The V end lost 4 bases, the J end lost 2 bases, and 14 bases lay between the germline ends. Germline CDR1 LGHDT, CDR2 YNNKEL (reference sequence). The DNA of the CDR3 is TGTGCCAGCAGCCTTTCCAACATTTCCAACACTGAAGCTTTCTTT. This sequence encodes CASSLSNISNTEAFF.

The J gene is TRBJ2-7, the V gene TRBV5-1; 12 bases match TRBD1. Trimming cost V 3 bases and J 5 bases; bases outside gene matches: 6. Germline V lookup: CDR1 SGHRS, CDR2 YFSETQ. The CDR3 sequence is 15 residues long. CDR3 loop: CASSWGQGAADEQYF. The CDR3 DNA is TGCGCCAGCAGCTGGGGACAGGGGGCTGCGGACGAGCAGTACTTC.

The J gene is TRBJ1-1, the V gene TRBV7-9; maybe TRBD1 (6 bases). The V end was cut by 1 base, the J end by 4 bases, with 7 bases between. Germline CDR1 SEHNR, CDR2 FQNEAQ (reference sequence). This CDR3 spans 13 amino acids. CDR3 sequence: CASSLGTATEAFF. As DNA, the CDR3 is TGTGCCAGCAGCTTAGGGACAGCCACTGAAGCTTTCTTT.

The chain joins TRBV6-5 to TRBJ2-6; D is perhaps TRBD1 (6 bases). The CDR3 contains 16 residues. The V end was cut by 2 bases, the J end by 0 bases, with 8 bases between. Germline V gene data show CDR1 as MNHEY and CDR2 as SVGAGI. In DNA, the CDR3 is TGTGCCAGCAGTTACGGACAGTCCTCTGGGGCCAACGTCCTGACTTTC. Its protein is CASSYGQSSGANVLTF.

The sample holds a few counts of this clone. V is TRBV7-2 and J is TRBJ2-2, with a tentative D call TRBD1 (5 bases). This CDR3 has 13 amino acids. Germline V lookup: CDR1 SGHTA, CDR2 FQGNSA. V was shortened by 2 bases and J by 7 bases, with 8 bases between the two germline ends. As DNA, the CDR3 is TGTGCCAGCAGCTTACAAGGGGTCGGGGAGCTGTTTTTT. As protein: CASSLQGVGELFF.

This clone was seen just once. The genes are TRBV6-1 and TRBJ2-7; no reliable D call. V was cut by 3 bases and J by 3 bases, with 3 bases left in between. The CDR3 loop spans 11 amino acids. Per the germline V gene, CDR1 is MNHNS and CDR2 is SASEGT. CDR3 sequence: CASSDFYEQYF. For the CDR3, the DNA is TGTGCCAGCAGTGATTTCTACGAGCAGTACTTC.

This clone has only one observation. Written as DNA, the CDR3 is TGTGCCAGCAGCTTAATGGGGGCAGGGGAGGCCGGGGAGCTGTTTTTT. It codes for CASSLMGAGEAGELFF. The V gene is TRBV7-6, the J gene TRBJ2-2; tentatively, D is TRBD1 or TRBD2 (6 bases each). The CDR3 loop spans 16 amino acids. The V end was cut by 2 bases, the J end by 6 bases, with 16 bases between. Germline loops: CDR1 SGHVS, CDR2 FNYEAQ. Supplemented by reference TRBV7-6 and TRBJ2-2, the full variable domain reads GAGVSQSPRYKVTKRGQDVALRCDPISGHVSLYWYRQALGQGPEFLTYFNYEAQQDKSGLPNDRFSAERPEGSISTLTIQRTEQRDSAMYRCASSLMGAGEAGELFFGEGSRLTVL.

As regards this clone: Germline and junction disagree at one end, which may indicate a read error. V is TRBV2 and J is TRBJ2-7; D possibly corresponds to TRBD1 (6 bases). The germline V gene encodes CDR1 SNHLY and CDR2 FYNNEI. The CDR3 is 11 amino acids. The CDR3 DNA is TGTGCCAGCGGCCTTGGGGGCAGTGGGGACTTC. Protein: CASGLGGSGDF.

CDR3 residues: CASRDPGEQYF. In DNA form, the CDR3 reads TGTGCCAGCCGAGACCCGGGCGAGCAGTACTTC. The chain carries TRBV2 and TRBJ2-7; unclear D gene. Trimming took off 8 bases at V and 6 bases at J, with 11 bases between the two ends. The CDR3 extends over 11 amino acids. Germline lookup yields CDR1 SNHLY and CDR2 FYNNEI.

The CDR3 here is CASGLAGGPLQETQYF. In nucleotides, the CDR3 is TGTGCCAGCGGGTTAGCGGGGGGGCCGTTACAAGAGACCCAGTACTTC. The V and J genes are TRBV28 and TRBJ2-5, with 11 bases that match TRBD2. J gave up 2 bases and V 8 bases, and 10 bases lay outside the gene matches. The CDR3 spans 16 residues. Germline V lookup: CDR1 MDHEN, CDR2 SYDVKM.

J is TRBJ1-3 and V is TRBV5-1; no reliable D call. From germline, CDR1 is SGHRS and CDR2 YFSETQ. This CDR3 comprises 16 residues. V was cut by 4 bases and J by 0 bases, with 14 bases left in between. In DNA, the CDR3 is TGCGCCAGCAGCAGCCCGGGCCTGTCCTCTGGAAACACCATATATTTT. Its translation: CASSSPGLSSGNTIYF.

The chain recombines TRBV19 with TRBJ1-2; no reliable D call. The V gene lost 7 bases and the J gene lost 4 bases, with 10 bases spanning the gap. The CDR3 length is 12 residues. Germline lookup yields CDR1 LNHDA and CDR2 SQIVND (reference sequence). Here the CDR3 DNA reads TGTGCCAGTACCCACCCAGTCTATGGCTACACCTTC. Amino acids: CASTHPVYGYTF.

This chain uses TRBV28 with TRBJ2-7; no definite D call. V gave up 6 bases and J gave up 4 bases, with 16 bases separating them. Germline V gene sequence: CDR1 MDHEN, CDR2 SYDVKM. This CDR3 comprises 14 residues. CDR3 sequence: CASSPRSIVYEQYF. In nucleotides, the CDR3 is TGTGCCAGCAGCCCCAGGTCTATTGTGTACGAGCAGTACTTC.

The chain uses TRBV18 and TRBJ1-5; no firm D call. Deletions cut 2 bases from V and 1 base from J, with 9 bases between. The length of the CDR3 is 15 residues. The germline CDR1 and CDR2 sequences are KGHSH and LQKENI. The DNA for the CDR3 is TGTGCCAGCTCACCAGAGGGTCGCAGCAATCAGCCCCAGCATTTT. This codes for CASSPEGRSNQPQHF.

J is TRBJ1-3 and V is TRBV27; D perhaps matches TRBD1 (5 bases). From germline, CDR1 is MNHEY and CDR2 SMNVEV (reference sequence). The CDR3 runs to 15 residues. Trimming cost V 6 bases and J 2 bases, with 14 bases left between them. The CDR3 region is CASSPRRGAGNTIYF. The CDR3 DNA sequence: TGTGCCAGCAGCCCCCGTCGGGGCGCTGGAAACACCATATATTTT.

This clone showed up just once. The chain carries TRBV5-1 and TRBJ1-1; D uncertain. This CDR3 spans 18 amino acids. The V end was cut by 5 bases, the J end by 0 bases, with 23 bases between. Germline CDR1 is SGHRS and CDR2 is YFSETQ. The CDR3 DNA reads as TGCGCCAGCAGGCAACAACCCCCGGGCGGGTCGGTGAACACTGAAGCTTTCTTT. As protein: CASRQQPPGGSVNTEAFF.

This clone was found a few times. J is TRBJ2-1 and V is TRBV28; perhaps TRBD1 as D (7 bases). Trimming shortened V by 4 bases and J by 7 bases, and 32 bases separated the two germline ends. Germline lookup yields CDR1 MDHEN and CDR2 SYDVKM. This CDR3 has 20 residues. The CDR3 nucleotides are TGTGCCAGCAGTTCTAACCCTTACTTCAGGGGGGCATCAAGTCGGAATGAGCAGTTCTTC. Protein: CASSSNPYFRGASSRNEQFF. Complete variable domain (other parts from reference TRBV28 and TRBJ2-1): DVKVTQSSRYLVKRTGEKVFLECVQDMDHENMFWYRQDPGLGLRLIYFSYDVKMKEKGDIPEGYSVSREKKERFSLILESASTNQTSMYLCASSSNPYFRGASSRNEQFFGPGTRLTVL.

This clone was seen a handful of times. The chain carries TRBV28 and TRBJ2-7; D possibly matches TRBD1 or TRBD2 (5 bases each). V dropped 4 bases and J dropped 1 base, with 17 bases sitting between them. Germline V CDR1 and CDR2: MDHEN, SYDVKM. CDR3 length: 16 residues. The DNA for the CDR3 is TGTGCCAGCAGTTCCCCAGGGAGAGGGGTTTCCTACGAGCAGTACTTC. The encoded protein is CASSSPGRGVSYEQYF.

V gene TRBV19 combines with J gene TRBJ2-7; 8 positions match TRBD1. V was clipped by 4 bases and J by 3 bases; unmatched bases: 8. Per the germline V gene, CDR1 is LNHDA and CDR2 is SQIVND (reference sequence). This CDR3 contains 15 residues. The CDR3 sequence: CASSTARQGLYEQYF. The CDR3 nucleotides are TGTGCCAGTAGTACCGCCCGACAGGGGCTCTACGAGCAGTACTTC.

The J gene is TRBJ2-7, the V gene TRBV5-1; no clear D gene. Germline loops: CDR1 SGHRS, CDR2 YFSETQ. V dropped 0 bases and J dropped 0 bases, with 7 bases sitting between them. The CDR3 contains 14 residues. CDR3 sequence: CASSLDGRSYEQYF. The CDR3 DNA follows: TGCGCCAGCAGCTTGGACGGCCGCTCCTACGAGCAGTACTTC. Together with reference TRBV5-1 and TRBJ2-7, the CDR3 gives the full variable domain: KAGVTQTPRYLIKTRGQQVTLSCSPISGHRSVSWYQQTPGQGLQFLFEYFSETQRNKGNFPGRFSGRQFSNSRSEMNVSTLELGDSALYLCASSLDGRSYEQYFGPGTRLTVT.

The CDR3 sequence: CASSLEVRETQYF. The DNA for the CDR3 is TGTGCCAGCAGCCTCGAAGTGAGAGAGACCCAGTACTTC. The genes are TRBV27 and TRBJ2-5; D is undetermined. V lost 6 bases and J 4 bases, leaving 12 bases between the germline ends. Per the germline V gene, CDR1 is MNHEY and CDR2 is SMNVEV (reference sequence). The CDR3 has 13 amino acids.